This is a list of T cell receptor beta chains from one sample in a study of blood T cell repertoires in COVID-19. TCRdb's table, derived via immunoSEQ multiplex PCR, lists solely in-frame clones and lacks some. The data show around 200,000 clones, more than 70% seen once. Sequencing was carried out using peripheral blood. The receptors derive from a woman aged 80 or over with active or convalescent COVID-19. The CDR3 runs from the conserved cysteine through the conserved F or W. A D gene is named only where the DNA matches it firmly. Where a row states a size, it is once, few, many or the class of an expanded clone; other rows omit it.

TRBJ2-3 | NA | NA | TRBV11-3 | CASSLDGVASTDTQYF | TGTGCCAGCAGCTTAGACGGAGTGGCGAGTACAGATACGCAGTATTTT
TRBJ1-3 | TRBD1 | NA | TRBV5-1 | CASSLGTGAGNTIYF | TGCGCCAGCAGCCTCGGGACAGGGGCTGGAAACACCATATATTTT
TRBJ2-3 | NA | NA | TRBV3-1/TRBV3-2 | CASSQDTRGCTDTQYF | TGTGCCAGCAGCCAAGATACACGAGGTTGCACAGATACGCAGTATTTT
TRBJ2-3 | NA | NA | TRBV4-2 | CASSQGAGWADTQYF | TGTGCCAGCAGCCAAGGGGCAGGGTGGGCAGATACGCAGTATTTT
TRBJ1-5 | TRBD1 | few | TRBV2 | CASRGQGAGYQPQHF | TGTGCCAGCAGGGGACAGGGGGCGGGTTATCAGCCCCAGCATTTT
TRBJ2-7 | TRBD2 | NA | TRBV7-2 | CASSLNSGGSYEQYF | TGTGCCAGCAGCTTAAATAGCGGGGGCTCCTACGAGCAGTACTTC
TRBJ2-2 | TRBD1 | NA | TRBV5-1 | CASSPMGQFSGELFF | TGCGCCAGCAGCCCTATGGGACAGTTCTCCGGGGAGCTGTTTTTT
TRBJ1-4 | NA | NA | TRBV3-1/TRBV3-2 | CASSRLTGTLGEKLFF | TGTGCCAGCAGCCGTTTAACCGGGACTTTGGGCGAAAAACTGTTTTTT
TRBJ2-4 | TRBD1 | NA | TRBV19 | CASSGWGQVTKNIQYF | TGTGCCAGTAGTGGGTGGGGACAGGTAACCAAAAACATTCAGTACTTC
TRBJ1-5 | TRBD1 | few | TRBV19 | CASSMDGTGVLQPQHF | TGTGCCAGTAGTATGGATGGGACAGGGGTTCTTCAGCCCCAGCATTTT
TRBJ1-2 | TRBD1 | many | TRBV24-1 | CATSLGQGKNYGYTF | TGTGCCACCAGTTTAGGACAGGGGAAAAACTATGGCTACACCTTC
TRBJ1-1 | NA | NA | TRBV7-2 | CASSLVREAEAFF | TGTGCCAGCAGCTTAGTCCGGGAGGCTGAAGCTTTCTTT
TRBJ1-1 | NA | NA | TRBV7-9 | CASSLHPGGHTEAFF | TGTGCCAGCAGCTTACACCCCGGGGGTCACACTGAAGCTTTCTTT
TRBJ2-7 | TRBD2 | NA | TRBV5-1 | CASSLVGGGGYEQYF | TGCGCCAGCAGCTTGGTTGGCGGGGGTGGCTACGAGCAGTACTTC
TRBJ1-4 | NA | NA | TRBV4-1 | CASSHIKQGTNEKLFF | TGCGCCAGCAGCCATATCAAACAGGGAACTAATGAAAAACTGTTTTTT
TRBJ2-7 | NA | NA | TRBV6-2/TRBV6-3 | CASSYLNRASYEQYF | TGTGCCAGCAGTTACTTGAACCGAGCCTCCTACGAGCAGTACTTC
TRBJ1-2 | NA | NA | TRBV14 | CASSQDMSGAYGYTF | TGTGCCAGCAGCCAAGATATGTCAGGGGCCTATGGCTACACCTTC
TRBJ2-3 | TRBD2 | NA | TRBV13 | CASSPKTSGVGDTQYF | TGTGCCAGCAGCCCCAAGACTAGCGGGGTGGGAGATACGCAGTATTTT
TRBJ2-7 | TRBD1 | many | TRBV2 | CASIPGQASYEQYF | TGTGCCAGCATCCCGGGACAGGCATCCTACGAGCAGTACTTC
TRBJ1-2 | TRBD1 | NA | TRBV7-2 | CASSPTDRGYGYTF | TGTGCCAGCAGCCCAACGGACAGGGGCTATGGCTACACCTTC
TRBJ1-3 | TRBD1 | NA | TRBV2 | CASSELDRAGNTIYF | TGTGCCAGCAGTGAACTCGACAGGGCTGGAAACACCATATATTTT
TRBJ2-6 | TRBD2 | NA | TRBV3-1/TRBV3-2 | CASSLGLAGGGSGANVLTF | TGTGCCAGCAGCCTCGGACTAGCGGGGGGCGGGTCTGGGGCCAACGTCCTGACTTTC
TRBJ2-5 | TRBD2 | NA | TRBV5-1 | CASSVTSFETQYF | TGCGCCAGCAGCGTGACTAGCTTTGAGACCCAGTACTTC
TRBJ2-6 | TRBD2 | NA | TRBV5-4 | CASSGASGGSGANVLTF | TGTGCCAGCAGCGGGGCCAGCGGGGGCTCTGGGGCCAACGTCCTGACTTTC
TRBJ2-1 | TRBD1 | NA | TRBV5-1 | CASSWGQGFNEQFF | TGCGCCAGCAGCTGGGGACAGGGGTTCAATGAGCAGTTCTTC
TRBJ2-2 | NA | NA | TRBV14 | CASSLTASGELFF | TGTGCCAGCAGTCTGACAGCCTCCGGGGAGCTGTTTTTT
TRBJ1-1 | NA | NA | TRBV3-1/TRBV3-2 | CASSQREMNTEAFF | TGTGCCAGCAGCCAAAGGGAGATGAACACTGAAGCTTTCTTT
TRBJ2-1 | NA | NA | TRBV24-1 | CATSDLSGGRTNEQFF | TGTGCCACCAGTGATTTGAGCGGCGGGCGTACCAATGAGCAGTTCTTC
TRBJ2-5 | TRBD2 | NA | TRBV3-1/TRBV3-2 | CASSQPGLAGVETQYF | TGTGCCAGCAGCCAACCGGGACTAGCGGGGGTTGAGACCCAGTACTTC
TRBJ2-1 | TRBD2 | NA | TRBV28 | CASRGTSGVSSYNEQFF | TGTGCCAGCAGGGGGACTAGCGGGGTGAGCTCCTACAATGAGCAGTTCTTC
TRBJ2-7 | NA | NA | TRBV20-1 | CSARGYGEQYF | TGCAGTGCTCGCGGATATGGCGAGCAGTACTTC
TRBJ2-7 | TRBD2 | NA | TRBV11-2 | CATSRGDSYEQYF | TGTGCTACCTCTCGGGGGGATTCCTACGAGCAGTACTTC
TRBJ2-1 | NA | NA | TRBV4-2 | CASSPLPTGGRNNEQFF | TGTGCCAGCAGCCCCCTCCCAACGGGGGGCCGAAACAATGAGCAGTTCTTC
TRBJ1-1 | TRBD1 | NA | TRBV6-5 | CASGDRGNTEAFF | TGTGCCAGTGGGGACAGGGGGAACACTGAAGCTTTCTTT
TRBJ1-3 | TRBD1 | once | TRBV18 | CASSSSTGRNTIYF | TGTGCCAGCTCATCATCGACAGGGAGAAACACCATATATTTT
TRBJ1-4 | TRBD1 | NA | TRBV5-1 | CASSLGQGVTNEKLFF | TGCGCCAGCAGCTTGGGGCAGGGGGTAACTAATGAAAAACTGTTTTTT
TRBJ2-2 | NA | NA | TRBV18 | CASSPGRTNTGELFF | TGTGCCAGCTCACCGGGGAGAACGAACACCGGGGAGCTGTTTTTT
TRBJ2-1 | TRBD2 | NA | TRBV7-9 | CASSPRTSGGANEQFF | TGTGCCAGCAGCCCCAGGACTAGCGGGGGGGCTAATGAGCAGTTCTTC
TRBJ1-5 | NA | NA | TRBV28 | CATGGREGSQPQHF | TGTGCCACCGGTGGTAGGGAAGGGAGTCAGCCCCAGCATTTT
TRBJ1-1 | TRBD1 | NA | TRBV28 | CASSSPGQGNTEAFF | TGTGCCAGCAGTTCCCCAGGACAGGGGAACACTGAAGCTTTCTTT
TRBJ2-7 | NA | once | TRBV29-1 | CSVEPHAGYEQYF | TGCAGCGTTGAACCCCACGCGGGGTACGAGCAGTACTTC